The next 14 T cell receptor beta chains were all read from a single sample in a study of post-analysis software for immune sequencing data. Points from the study as a whole: Included in a set of five TRBV segments more frequent in patients than controls were TRBV5-6, TRBV5-1 and TRBV20-1.

Unique molecular identifiers tagged the TCR beta cDNA libraries. Each CDR3 protein is one row after TCRdb ran MiXCR on the PCR reads. The profile shows hundreds of thousands of distinct CDR3 sequences, 55% to 60% of them singletons. These receptors have no identified antigens. The sequenced material came from blood. These receptors all come from a girl aged 2 to 9 with multiple sclerosis.

The V gene is TRBV6-2 or TRBV6-3, the J gene TRBJ2-1; 9 nucleotides align to TRBD1. Losses at the gene ends were 4 bases for V and 10 bases for J; bases not matched to a gene: 11. CDR3 length: 15 amino acids. CDR1 MNHEY and CDR2 SVGEGT come from the germline V gene. The CDR3 nucleotides are TGTGCCAGCAGTTCCCCCGGGACAGGGTTGGGGGAGCAGTTCTTC. This encodes CASSSPGTGLGEQFF.

A few counts support this clonotype. The chain is built from TRBV6-2 or TRBV6-3 and TRBJ1-1; 7 nucleotides match TRBD1. Germline lookup yields CDR1 MNHEY and CDR2 SVGEGT. The CDR3 is 15 residues long. J lost 8 bases, V lost 5 bases, and 14 bases had no gene match. The CDR3 bases are TGTGCCAGCAGTAGTTCGGGACAGAGCCATCTCGAAGCTTTCTTT. As protein: CASSSSGQSHLEAFF.

This clonotype appeared once. V is TRBV6-2 or TRBV6-3 and J is TRBJ2-3; 9 bases line up with TRBD2. With V trimmed by 3 bases and J by 4 bases, 14 bases remained unmatched. Germline V gene sequence: CDR1 MNHEY, CDR2 SVGEGT. CDR3 length equals 18 residues. The CDR3 reads CASSYGLIAGAQADTQYF. The CDR3 DNA sequence: TGTGCCAGCAGTTATGGCCTTATAGCGGGGGCGCAGGCAGATACGCAGTATTTT.

The table lists this clonotype with many counts. The chain is built from TRBV20-1 and TRBJ2-3; D is possibly TRBD1 (6 bases). The CDR3 is 16 amino acids. Germline V lookup: CDR1 DFQATT, CDR2 SNEGSKA (reference sequence). The V and J ends lost 5 bases and 0 bases respectively, with 18 bases between them. CDR3 protein: CSAGFSGGTSTDTQYF. CDR3 nucleotides: TGCAGTGCTGGGTTTTCTGGGGGCACTAGCACAGATACGCAGTATTTT.

The table lists this clonotype with a few counts. The V gene is TRBV7-9, the J gene TRBJ2-7; the D gene could be TRBD1 or TRBD2 (5 bases each). The CDR3 has 16 residues. Germline lookup yields CDR1 SEHNR and CDR2 FQNEAQ (reference sequence). V was trimmed by 5 bases and J by 7 bases, leaving 24 bases between them. CDR3: CASSPGNVGASREQYF. The CDR3 DNA reads TGTGCCAGCAGCCCCGGGAATGTAGGGGCCTCTCGTGAGCAGTACTTC.

The genes are TRBV20-1 and TRBJ1-2; the D is unclear. Deletions cut 5 bases from V and 9 bases from J, with 13 bases between. Per germline, CDR1 DFQATT and CDR2 SNEGSKA (reference sequence). CDR3 length: 11 residues. This CDR3 is CSAWHPGSYTF. The DNA of the CDR3 is TGCAGTGCTTGGCACCCGGGGAGCTACACCTTC.

V gene TRBV29-1 combines with J gene TRBJ2-5; the D gene is possibly TRBD2 (6 bases). Trimming removed 2 bases from V and 9 bases from J, with 16 bases in between. This CDR3 contains 13 residues. CDR1 SQVTM and CDR2 ANQGSEA come from the germline V gene. The CDR3 coding sequence is TGCAGCGTTGAATCCCTAGGACTACTAGCCCAGTACTTC. Translated: CSVESLGLLAQYF.

The J gene is TRBJ2-1, the V gene TRBV7-9; weak D call: TRBD2 (5 bases). CDR1 SEHNR and CDR2 FQNEAQ come from the germline V gene (reference sequence). V lost 5 bases to trimming and J lost 0 bases, with 14 bases between them. The CDR3 length is 16 residues. The CDR3 here is CASSGLAKSSYNEQFF. The CDR3 nucleotides read TGTGCCAGCAGCGGTTTAGCGAAAAGCTCCTACAATGAGCAGTTCTTC.

V is TRBV11-3 and J is TRBJ2-1; no clear D. Trimming took 8 bases from V and 1 from J, leaving 9 bases between them. CDR3 length equals 13 residues. Germline assignment: CDR1 SGHNT and CDR2 YENEEA. CDR3 loop: CASGSASYNEQFF. The CDR3 nucleotides read TGTGCCAGCGGAAGCGCGTCCTACAATGAGCAGTTCTTC.

The CDR3 nucleotides are TGTGCCAGCGGGTTCTTGACAGCCTACAATGAGCAGTTCTTC. Protein product: CASGFLTAYNEQFF. The rearrangement uses TRBV6-1 and TRBJ2-1; a possible D gene is TRBD1 (5 bases). V was shortened by 8 bases and J by 2 bases, with 13 bases between the two germline ends. The CDR3 runs to 14 residues. Germline lookup yields CDR1 MNHNS and CDR2 SASEGT.

V and J are TRBV7-9 and TRBJ1-4; D perhaps matches TRBD1 (5 bases). V was trimmed by 3 bases and J by 7 bases, leaving 12 bases between them. The CDR3 consists of 14 residues. Per germline, CDR1 SEHNR and CDR2 FQNEAQ (reference sequence). In nucleotides, the CDR3 is TGTGCCAGCAGCTTTCGTGGGGGAAGTGAAAAACTGTTTTTT. Amino acids: CASSFRGGSEKLFF.

This chain uses TRBV29-1 with TRBJ2-5, with D perhaps assigned TRBD1 or TRBD2 (7 bases each). Per the germline V gene, CDR1 is SQVTM and CDR2 is ANQGSEA. The CDR3 is 14 amino acids. V was pared by 6 bases and J by 2 bases, with 16 bases between. The chain's CDR3 is CSVGQGGSQETQYF. The CDR3 coding sequence is TGCAGCGTCGGGCAGGGGGGGTCTCAAGAGACCCAGTACTTC.

In its sample, this clonotype was seen a few times. The chain is built from TRBV29-1 and TRBJ2-3, with TRBD2 matching 14 bases. There are 17 residues in the CDR3. Germline CDR1 and CDR2: SQVTM and ANQGSEA. Trimming cost V 4 bases and J 4 bases; bases outside gene matches: 10. Here the CDR3 DNA reads TGCAGCGTTGTACCCGAGACTAGCGGGAGGGCCGCAGATACGCAGTATTTT. Its translation is CSVVPETSGRAADTQYF.

The rearrangement links TRBV15 to TRBJ1-5; TRBD1 agrees at 8 bases. V lost 4 bases, J lost 2 bases, and 13 bases stayed unmatched. CDR1 and CDR2 (germline): LNHNV, YYDKDF (reference sequence). The CDR3 totals 18 residues. CDR3 loop: CATSMHFLKTGGNQPQHF. CDR3 DNA sequence: TGTGCCACCAGCATGCACTTTCTCAAGACAGGGGGCAATCAGCCCCAGCATTTT.